This T cell receptor (beta chain) is from a study of T cell responses to AZD1222 COVID-19 vaccine. CDR3 size: 12 residues. Trimming removed 4 bases at V and 1 base at J, with 1 base between. Germline V gene sequence: CDR1 MGHRA, CDR2 YSYEKL. Worth noting for this clone: Antigen unknown. Other nucleotide sequences from this sample produce the same CDR3.

Timing groups of about 4 and about 12 weeks for second doses were pooled. Assay: immunoSEQ multiplex PCR; the TCRdb copy retains only in-frame clones and omits some. This sample has 140,000 or so clones; approximately 90% occur once, and the top ten carry around 3%. Study conclusions and caveats: Among AZD1222 vaccinees, only five or six were seropositive at baseline. The study reported that nearly half of spike-specific TCRs target unmutated variant regions. Recipients of two AZD1222 doses showed rising Spike-specific TCR breadth and depth.

The TCR comes from an adult who received the AZD1222 COVID-19 vaccine. This material consisted of peripheral blood, taken 28 days after the second AZD1222 dose. This rearrangement joins TRBV4-1 to TRBJ2-2; D is unresolved. This CDR3 is CASSRNTGELFF. CDR3 bases: TGCGCCAGCAGCCGGAACACCGGGGAGCTGTTTTTT.